Below, 22 T cell receptor beta chains from the same sample are listed, as sequenced in a study of blood T cell repertoires in COVID-19. The assay was immunoSEQ multiplex PCR, and TCRdb's table has in-frame clones only and misses some. The table has roughly 100,000 clones, 75% to 90% seen once. The sequenced sample was peripheral blood. The receptors derive from a human donor in a cohort sampled during active or convalescent COVID-19.

The chain is built from TRBV18 and TRBJ1-1, with D possibly TRBD1 on 5 matching bases. Germline V CDR1 and CDR2: KGHSH, LQKENI. The length of the CDR3 is 13 residues. V gave up 8 bases and J gave up 3 bases, with 13 bases separating them. CDR3 amino acids: CASTPRDDTEAFF. Written as DNA, the CDR3 is TGTGCCAGCACCCCCAGGGATGACACTGAAGCTTTCTTT.

The chain recombines TRBV11-2 with TRBJ2-5; unclear D gene. The germline V gene encodes CDR1 SGHAT and CDR2 FQNNGV. The CDR3 length is 13 residues. The V and J ends lost 0 bases and 10 bases respectively, with 12 bases between them. CDR3 in amino acids: CASSLEKTSDQYF. CDR3 DNA: TGTGCCAGCAGCTTAGAAAAGACATCCGACCAGTACTTC. Using reference TRBV11-2 and TRBJ2-5 for the parts outside the CDR3, the full variable domain is EAGVAQSPRYKIIEKRQSVAFWCNPISGHATLYWYQQILGQGPKLLIQFQNNGVVDDSQLPKDRFSAERLKGVDSTLKIQPAKLEDSAVYLCASSLEKTSDQYFGPGTRLLVL.

The rearrangement uses TRBV11-2 and TRBJ1-1; maybe TRBD1 (6 bases). The germline CDR1 and CDR2 sequences are SGHAT and FQNNGV. The germline V and J ends were trimmed by 5 bases and 5 bases, with 12 bases remaining between them. CDR3 length: 13 amino acids. CDR3 region: CASSTDSITEAFF. Written as DNA, the CDR3 is TGTGCCAGCAGCACGGACAGTATAACTGAAGCTTTCTTT.

J is TRBJ1-1 and V is TRBV16, with 8 bases aligning to TRBD1. The trim removed 3 bases at V and 0 bases at J, leaving 12 bases unmatched. The length of the CDR3 is 18 residues. Germline V gene data show CDR1 as KGHSY and CDR2 as FQNENV. The CDR3 nucleotides read TGTGCCAGCAGCCAGGGGGGAACCGGACAGGGCCTGAACACTGAAGCTTTCTTT. Residues: CASSQGGTGQGLNTEAFF.

The rearrangement uses TRBV27 and TRBJ2-2; 16 nucleotides match TRBD2. Germline CDR1 MNHEY, CDR2 SMNVEV (reference sequence). This CDR3 has 18 residues. Trimming took 4 bases from V and 6 from J; bases not matched to a gene: 8. The CDR3 coding sequence is TGTGCCAGCAGTTCTCCGGGACTAGCGGGGGGGCCTGCCGGGGAGCTGTTTTTT. Translating gives CASSSPGLAGGPAGELFF.

The chain carries TRBV4-3 and TRBJ2-1; 8 bases are a match to TRBD2. The CDR3 is 15 amino acids. V lost 4 bases, J lost 3 bases, and 5 bases stayed unmatched. Germline V CDR1 and CDR2: LGHNA, YSLEER. CDR3 in amino acids: CASSRGSGGYNEQFF. CDR3 nucleotides: TGCGCCAGCAGCCGCGGCAGCGGGGGCTACAATGAGCAGTTCTTC.

This chain links TRBV7-6 with TRBJ2-7; 9 bases are a match to TRBD1. Losses at the gene ends were 5 bases for V and 5 bases for J; bases not matched to a gene: 10. CDR3 size: 15 residues. Per germline, CDR1 SGHVS and CDR2 FNYEAQ. As DNA, the CDR3 is TGTGCCAGCAGCCGCCTGGGACAGGGTCAGAACGAGCAGTACTTC. It encodes CASSRLGQGQNEQYF.

A few counts support this clone. The CDR3 loop reads CSAGQGRTQPQHF. CDR3 DNA sequence: TGCAGCGCGGGACAGGGGAGGACTCAGCCCCAGCATTTT. The chain is built from TRBV29-1 and TRBJ1-5; 10 bases line up with TRBD1. The ends lost 7 bases at V and 6 bases at J; junction bases unmatched: 6. The CDR3 extends over 13 amino acids. In germline, CDR1 is SQVTM, CDR2 ANQGSEA.

Only one count was recorded for this clone. The chain uses TRBV3-1 (or the pseudogene TRBV3-2) and TRBJ2-1; a weak D match, TRBD2 (6 bases). Germline CDR1 reads LGHDT; CDR2 reads YNNKEL (reference sequence). The CDR3 covers 13 residues. Trimming cost V 4 bases and J 10 bases, with 14 bases left between them. This CDR3 is CASSPGAGREQFF. As DNA, the CDR3 is TGTGCCAGCAGCCCAGGAGCGGGCCGAGAGCAGTTCTTC.

The V and J genes are TRBV30 and TRBJ1-4; possible D gene TRBD1, 5 bases. Looked up from germline, CDR1 is GTSNPN and CDR2 is SVGIG (reference sequence). The CDR3 has 16 amino acids. V gave up 1 base and J gave up 8 bases, with 20 bases separating them. The CDR3 loop reads CAWSADQTVTREKLFF. The CDR3 DNA reads as TGTGCCTGGAGTGCTGACCAGACAGTAACCCGCGAAAAACTGTTTTTT.

The chain combines TRBV9 with TRBJ1-3; D gene uncertain. Trimming took off 8 bases at V and 4 bases at J, with 13 bases between the two ends. The CDR3 consists of 13 residues. Germline CDR1 is SGDLS and CDR2 is YYNGEE. The CDR3 here is CARGGFAGNTIYF. The DNA for the CDR3 is TGTGCCAGAGGAGGGTTTGCCGGAAACACCATATATTTT.

V is TRBV11-3 and J is TRBJ1-1; the match to TRBD1 covers 11 bases. Looked up from germline, CDR1 is SGHNT and CDR2 is YENEEA. CDR3 length: 17 residues. Losses at the gene ends were 1 base for V and 4 bases for J; bases not matched to a gene: 8. The CDR3 spells CASSLARTGGGATEAFF. In DNA, the CDR3 is TGTGCCAGCAGCTTAGCCAGGACAGGGGGCGGAGCCACTGAAGCTTTCTTT.

A single count supports this clone. CDR3 coding DNA: TGTGCTAGTGGTTTTGGGCGGGGGGCATATAGCAATCAGCCCCAGCATTTT. It specifies CASGFGRGAYSNQPQHF. This chain connects TRBV12-5 to TRBJ1-5; possible D gene TRBD1, 6 bases. The CDR3 is 17 residues long. Trimming pared 3 bases from V and 0 bases from J, leaving 15 bases between. Germline assignment: CDR1 LGHNT and CDR2 FRNRAP.

This clone has just a few counts. The V call is TRBV5-1, the J call TRBJ2-1; 8 bases match TRBD2. With 2 bases clipped from V and 1 base from J, the junction kept 5 bases outside the gene matches. Germline V lookup: CDR1 SGHRS, CDR2 YFSETQ. The CDR3 length is 16 residues. The CDR3 is CASSFEAGVSYNEQFF. The DNA of the CDR3 is TGCGCCAGCAGCTTCGAAGCGGGGGTTTCCTACAATGAGCAGTTCTTC.

The chain's CDR3 is CASSSSRQGVLGYTF. In DNA, the CDR3 is TGCGCCAGCAGCTCCTCCCGACAGGGAGTCCTTGGCTACACCTTC. The chain has TRBV5-1 and TRBJ1-2; 7 bases are a match to TRBD1. This CDR3 is 15 amino acids long. Germline loops: CDR1 SGHRS, CDR2 YFSETQ. V was pared by 3 bases and J by 7 bases, with 12 bases of the junction left unmatched.

This sequence joins TRBV19 and TRBJ2-2; perhaps TRBD1 as D (5 bases). With 7 bases removed from V and 8 bases from J, the gap between germline ends came to 14 bases. Germline loops: CDR1 LNHDA, CDR2 SQIVND (reference sequence). CDR3 length: 13 amino acids. DNA of the CDR3: TGTGCCAGTACTGCCGTAGGGGCAGGGGAGCTGTTTTTT. This codes for CASTAVGAGELFF.

The chain couples TRBV7-2 to TRBJ2-7; 7 nucleotides match TRBD1. The V segment lost 1 base and the J segment 3 bases; nucleotides outside the gene matches: 6. The CDR3 runs to 15 residues. Germline assignment: CDR1 SGHTA and CDR2 FQGNSA. The CDR3 sequence: CASSLGVGGSYEQYF. The CDR3 nucleotides read TGTGCCAGCAGCTTAGGTGTAGGGGGCAGCTACGAGCAGTACTTC. Full variable domain (remainder filled in from reference TRBV7-2 and TRBJ2-7): GAGVSQSPSNKVTEKGKDVELRCDPISGHTALYWYRQSLGQGLEFLIYFQGNSAPDKSGLPSDRFSAERTGGSVSTLTIQRTQQEDSAVYLCASSLGVGGSYEQYFGPGTRLTVT.

This clone was seen more than once but under ten times. The chain joins TRBV6-4 to TRBJ1-5; TRBD1 matches 7 bases. This CDR3 has 13 residues. The trim removed 2 bases at V and 7 bases at J, leaving 2 bases unmatched. Looked up from germline, CDR1 is MRHNA and CDR2 is SNTAGT. The CDR3, as DNA: TGTGCCAGCAGTGACGAGACAGGGCAGCCCCAGCATTTT. Translated: CASSDETGQPQHF.

The chain is built from TRBV7-2 and TRBJ1-3; 7 nucleotides match TRBD1. Per germline, CDR1 SGHTA and CDR2 FQGNSA. Unmatched junction bases numbered 4, after V lost 2 bases and J lost 3 bases. The CDR3 length is 15 residues. The CDR3 DNA reads TGTGCCAGCAGCTTATCTCCAGGGGGTGGAAACACCATATATTTT. It is translated as CASSLSPGGGNTIYF.

The genes are TRBV2 and TRBJ1-3, with a possible D match to TRBD1 (5 bases). CDR3 length: 14 amino acids. V was trimmed by 6 bases and J by 2 bases, leaving 11 bases between them. In germline, CDR1 is SNHLY, CDR2 FYNNEI. CDR3 nucleotide sequence: TGTGCCAGCAGCGACAGAACTGCTGGAAACACCATATATTTT. It encodes CASSDRTAGNTIYF.

The chain combines TRBV27 with TRBJ1-1; possible D gene TRBD1, 6 bases. Per the germline V gene, CDR1 is MNHEY and CDR2 is SMNVEV (reference sequence). The CDR3 has 12 amino acids. V dropped 11 bases and J dropped 1 base, with 11 bases sitting between them. Here the CDR3 DNA reads TGTGCCGGGGTACAGGGGAACACTGAAGCTTTCTTT. As protein: CAGVQGNTEAFF.

The V gene is TRBV10-3, the J gene TRBJ1-1; D might be TRBD1 (6 bases). The CDR3 is 13 residues long. Germline lookup yields CDR1 ENHRY and CDR2 SYGVKD. Trimming pared 7 bases from V and 3 bases from J, leaving 12 bases between. The CDR3 sequence is CAITATGDTEAFF. DNA for the CDR3: TGTGCCATCACCGCGACAGGCGACACTGAAGCTTTCTTT.